What follows describes a single T cell receptor (beta chain). Antigen unknown. The sample comes from a study of cytomegalovirus exposure and HLA in healthy donors. Profiled with immunoSEQ multiplex PCR; TCRdb holds only in-frame clones, not every one. Here the sample spans 100,000 to 120,000 clones, roughly 90% being singletons. Trimming left V 4 bases short and J 0 bases short, with 10 bases between. CDR3 size: 15 residues. In germline, CDR1 is LGHNA, CDR2 YSLEER. Donors came from a validation cohort of 95 to 150 subjects, distinct from the first 666-subject cohort. Points from the study as a whole: Cytomegalovirus-associated TCR beta chains were listed, numbering 150 to 200.

Material: PBMCs. This chain connects TRBV4-3 to TRBJ1-3; no firm D call. The receptor comes from a woman aged 30 to 39 in good health and CMV-seropositive. The chain's CDR3 is CASSRSGSSGNTIYF. CDR3 bases: TGCGCCAGCAGCCGAAGTGGGAGCTCTGGAAACACCATATATTTT.